This TCR beta chain was retrieved from a study of radiotherapy plus CTLA-4 blockade in lung cancer. TCRdb's copy holds only in-frame clones and misses some; the assay was immunoSEQ multiplex PCR. The profile shows 39,000 or so clones, about 73% of them singletons. The germline gives CDR1 SNHLY, CDR2 FYNNEI. V was clipped by 7 bases and J by 7 bases, with 16 bases between them. CDR3 size: 13 residues. The TCR was taken from a human donor with non-small cell lung cancer who had stable disease on radiotherapy plus ipilimumab. The starting material was peripheral blood, obtained from a patient treated with radiotherapy plus ipilimumab. The rearrangement uses TRBV2 and TRBJ1-2; D gene unclear. CDR3 loop: CASITRGFSGYTF. Here the CDR3 DNA reads TGTGCCAGCATCACCCGAGGGTTTTCTGGCTACACCTTC.